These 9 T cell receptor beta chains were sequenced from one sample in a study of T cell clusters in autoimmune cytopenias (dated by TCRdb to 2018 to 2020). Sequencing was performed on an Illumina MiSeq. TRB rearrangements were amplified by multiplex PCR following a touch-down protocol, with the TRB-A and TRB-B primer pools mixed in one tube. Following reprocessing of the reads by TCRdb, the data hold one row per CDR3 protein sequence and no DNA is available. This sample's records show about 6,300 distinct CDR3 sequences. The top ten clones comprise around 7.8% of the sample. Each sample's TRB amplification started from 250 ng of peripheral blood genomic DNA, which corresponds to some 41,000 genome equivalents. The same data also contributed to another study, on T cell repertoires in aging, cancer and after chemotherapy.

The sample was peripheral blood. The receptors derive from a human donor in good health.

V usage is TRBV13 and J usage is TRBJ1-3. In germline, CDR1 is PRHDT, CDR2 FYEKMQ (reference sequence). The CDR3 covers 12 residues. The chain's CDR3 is CASSYSGNTIYF.

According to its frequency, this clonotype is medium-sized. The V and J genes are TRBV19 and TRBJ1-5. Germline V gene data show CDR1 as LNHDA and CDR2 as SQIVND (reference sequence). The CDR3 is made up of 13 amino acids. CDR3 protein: CASKLQNNQPQHF.

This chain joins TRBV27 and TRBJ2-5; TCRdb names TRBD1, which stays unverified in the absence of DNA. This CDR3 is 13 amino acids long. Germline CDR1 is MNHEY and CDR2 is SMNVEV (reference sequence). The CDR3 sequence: CATRGGNQETQYF.

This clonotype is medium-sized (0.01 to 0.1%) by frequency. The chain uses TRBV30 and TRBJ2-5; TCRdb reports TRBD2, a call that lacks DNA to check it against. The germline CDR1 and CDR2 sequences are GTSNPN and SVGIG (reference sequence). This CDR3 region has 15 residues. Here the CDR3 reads CAWTGAGGVQETQYF.

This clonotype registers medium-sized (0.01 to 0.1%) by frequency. The CDR3 region is CASSPLAPRETQYF. V usage is TRBV19 and J usage is TRBJ2-5; absent DNA, TCRdb's TRBD1 call cannot be checked. CDR3 length: 14 residues. Germline CDR1 LNHDA, CDR2 SQIVND (reference sequence).

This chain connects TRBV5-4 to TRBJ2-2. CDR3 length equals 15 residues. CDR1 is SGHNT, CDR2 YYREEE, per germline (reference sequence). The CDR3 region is CASSLGTGNTGELFF.

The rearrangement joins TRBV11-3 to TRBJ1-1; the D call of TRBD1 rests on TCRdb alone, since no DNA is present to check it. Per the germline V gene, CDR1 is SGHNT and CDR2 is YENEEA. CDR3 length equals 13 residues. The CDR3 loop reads CASSPGMNTEAFF.

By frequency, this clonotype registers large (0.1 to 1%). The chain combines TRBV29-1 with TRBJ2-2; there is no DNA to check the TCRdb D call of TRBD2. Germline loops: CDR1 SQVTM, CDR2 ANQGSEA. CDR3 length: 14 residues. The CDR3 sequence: CSVGRALSTGELFF.

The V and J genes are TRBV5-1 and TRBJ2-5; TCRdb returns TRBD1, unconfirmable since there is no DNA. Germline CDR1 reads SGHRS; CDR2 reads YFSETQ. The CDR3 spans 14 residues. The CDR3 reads CASPRDLPPETQYF.